The 32 T cell receptor beta chains below all came from one sample that was sequenced in a study of beta chain features in type 1 diabetes. As every portion of the isolated RNA was reverse transcribed, the sequencing read expressed TCRB transcripts. TCRdb keeps only in-frame clones here, not all; method: immunoSEQ multiplex PCR. The sample lists under 800,000 clones, about a sixth seen once, with about 0.086% in the top ten. Sample: naive CD4+ T cells from blood. All receptors come from a man younger than 30 in good health.

The chain couples TRBV21-1 to TRBJ1-2. TRBV21-1 is given as a pseudogene. The CDR3 runs 13 residues. Here the CDR3 DNA reads TGTGCCAGCAGCAAAGAGCCCGACTATGGCTACACCTTC. Its translation is CASSKEPDYGYTF.

This chain's CDR3 is CASSSRRGSGNTGELFF. CDR3 nucleotide sequence: TGTGCCAGCAGCTCCCGCCGGGGGAGCGGGAACACCGGGGAGCTGTTTTTT. This sequence joins TRBV9 and TRBJ2-2, with a possible D match to TRBD2 (6 bases). CDR3 length: 17 residues. The germline V gene has CDR1 SGDLS and CDR2 YYNGEE. V shed 4 bases and J shed 1 base, with 17 bases lying between them.

This clone was detected only a few times. The CDR3 DNA reads TGTGCCAGCAGTTTATCGACAGGGAACTATGGCTACACCTTC. Translated, it gives CASSLSTGNYGYTF. The chain recombines TRBV6-1 with TRBJ1-2; TRBD1 agrees at 7 bases. The CDR3 extends over 14 amino acids. V trimming: 5 bases; J trimming: 2 bases; junction bases outside the gene matches: 5. The germline V gene encodes CDR1 MNHNS and CDR2 SASEGT.

This chain uses TRBV9 with TRBJ2-1; TRBD2 agrees at 8 bases. The CDR3 has 17 residues. Looked up from germline, CDR1 is SGDLS and CDR2 is YYNGEE. J was trimmed by 0 bases and V by 2 bases; bases with no gene match: 7. This CDR3 reads CASSVGTSGDSYNEQFF. The CDR3 DNA reads as TGTGCCAGCAGCGTGGGCACTAGCGGCGACTCCTACAATGAGCAGTTCTTC. The entire variable domain, with the rest obtained from reference TRBV9 and TRBJ2-1, is as follows: DSGVTQTPKHLITATGQRVTLRCSPRSGDLSVYWYQQSLDQGLQFLIQYYNGEERAKGNILERFSAQQFPDLHSELNLSSLELGDSALYFCASSVGTSGDSYNEQFFGPGTRLTVL.

V is TRBV27 and J is TRBJ2-7, with 9 bases aligning to TRBD1. V trimming: 3 bases; J trimming: 5 bases; junction bases outside the gene matches: 11. This CDR3 comprises 16 residues. In germline, CDR1 is MNHEY, CDR2 SMNVEV (reference sequence). This CDR3 is CASSFGAWTGANEQYF. DNA of the CDR3: TGTGCCAGCAGTTTTGGCGCCTGGACAGGGGCCAACGAGCAGTACTTC.

This clone occurred a few times. CDR3 region: CASSLTGTGSTYEQYF. For the CDR3, the DNA is TGTGCCAGCAGCTTAACCGGGACAGGGAGCACCTACGAGCAGTACTTC. The V call is TRBV7-2, the J call TRBJ2-7, with TRBD1 identical over 9 bases. The CDR3 sequence is 16 residues long. Germline CDR1 and CDR2: SGHTA and FQGNSA. J gave up 2 bases and V 2 bases, and 7 bases lay outside the gene matches.

This clone was observed a handful of times. J is TRBJ1-2 and V is TRBV4-2; TRBD1 is a possible D gene (6 bases). This CDR3 comprises 15 residues. Trimming removed 4 bases from V and 5 bases from J, with 17 bases in between. Germline V gene sequence: CDR1 LGHNA, CDR2 YNFKEQ. In DNA form, the CDR3 reads TGTGCCAGCAGCCGACAACAGGGCGAGGGGTATGGCTACACCTTC. As protein: CASSRQQGEGYGYTF.

This clone was seen a few times. The gene calls are TRBV9 and TRBJ1-5; no clear D gene. The length of the CDR3 is 13 residues. CDR1 SGDLS and CDR2 YYNGEE come from the germline V gene. V lost 2 bases and J lost 5, with 8 bases in between. DNA for the CDR3: TGTGCCAGCAGCGTCGCAGACTATCAGCCCCAGCATTTT. Its protein product is CASSVADYQPQHF. The full variable domain, completed using reference TRBV9 and TRBJ1-5, is DSGVTQTPKHLITATGQRVTLRCSPRSGDLSVYWYQQSLDQGLQFLIQYYNGEERAKGNILERFSAQQFPDLHSELNLSSLELGDSALYFCASSVADYQPQHFGDGTRLSIL.

The CDR3 region is CASSPQDREGLGTQYF. CDR3 DNA sequence: TGTGCCAGTAGTCCTCAGGACAGGGAAGGACTAGGTACGCAGTATTTT. The genes are TRBV19 and TRBJ2-3; D perhaps matches TRBD1 (8 bases). The CDR3 contains 16 residues. CDR1 and CDR2 (germline): LNHDA, SQIVND (reference sequence). V lost 5 bases, J lost 8 bases, and 23 bases lay in between.

In this sample, this clone turned up once. The V gene is TRBV18, the J gene TRBJ2-5; D call uncertain. CDR1 and CDR2 (germline): KGHSH, LQKENI. This CDR3 spans 12 amino acids. The V gene lost 4 bases and the J gene lost 1 base, with 4 bases spanning the gap. In DNA, the CDR3 is TGTGCCAGCTCACAGTCCCAAGAGACCCAGTACTTC. Translated: CASSQSQETQYF.

The chain uses TRBV27 and TRBJ1-4, with TRBD1 as a possible D gene (6 bases). Deletions cut 3 bases from V and 8 bases from J, with 13 bases between. Germline values: CDR1 MNHEY, CDR2 SMNVEV (reference sequence). This CDR3 is built from 14 residues. CDR3 nucleotides: TGTGCCAGCAGTTTCCGAGGGGGAAGAGAAAAACTGTTTTTT. It codes for CASSFRGGREKLFF.

This clone was counted a few times. The CDR3 DNA reads as TGTGCCTGGAGTTCACAGGGATGGGCGAATCAGCCCCAGCATTTT. Encoded protein: CAWSSQGWANQPQHF. The rearrangement links TRBV30 to TRBJ1-5, with D tentatively TRBD1 (6 bases). CDR3 size: 15 residues. Trimming left V 2 bases short and J 4 bases short, with 15 bases between. CDR1 is GTSNPN and CDR2 is SVGIG in the germline V gene (reference sequence).

This clone was seen only a few times. The chain has TRBV7-2 and TRBJ1-1; 8 nucleotides line up with TRBD1. V lost 5 bases to trimming and J lost 6 bases; unmatched junction nucleotides: 5. The germline gives CDR1 SGHTA, CDR2 FQGNSA. This CDR3 region has 13 residues. Here the CDR3 DNA reads TGTGCCAGCAGCCGACAGGGGAGCGCTGAAGCTTTCTTT. Amino acid sequence: CASSRQGSAEAFF.

For this clone: The junction shows a germline mismatch at one end, possibly a read error. The V and J genes are TRBV9 and TRBJ2-1, with TRBD2 matching 13 bases. The CDR3 contains 15 residues. Per germline, CDR1 SGDLS and CDR2 YYNGEE. The CDR3 sequence: CASSPRQGTSGVTLF. The CDR3 DNA is TGTGCCAGCAGCCCGCGCCAGGGGACTAGCGGGGTAACACTCTTC.

The chain carries TRBV4-3 and TRBJ2-7; D unclear. V shed 5 bases and J shed 3 bases, with 20 bases lying between them. The CDR3 is 16 residues long. CDR1 is LGHNA, CDR2 YSLEER, per germline. The DNA for the CDR3 is TGCGCCAGCAGCTACGACCTAAAGTCCCAGAACTACGAGCAGTACTTC. Protein sequence: CASSYDLKSQNYEQYF.

This clone has a handful of counts. This rearrangement joins TRBV4-3 to TRBJ2-3; possibly TRBD2 for D (6 bases). Germline lookup yields CDR1 LGHNA and CDR2 YSLEER. The CDR3 runs 15 residues. V lost 1 base to trimming and J lost 6 bases, with 14 bases between them. CDR3 sequence reads: CASSQVGTRWDTQYF. CDR3 DNA sequence: TGCGCCAGCAGCCAAGTAGGGACTCGGTGGGATACGCAGTATTTT.

The J gene is TRBJ1-6, the V gene TRBV5-1, with TRBD1 as a possible D gene (6 bases). Germline loops: CDR1 SGHRS, CDR2 YFSETQ. Deletions cut 3 bases from V and 8 bases from J, with 15 bases between. The CDR3 has 15 residues. Here the CDR3 reads CASSSAHREDSPLHF. CDR3 DNA: TGCGCCAGCAGCTCGGCCCACAGGGAGGATTCACCCCTCCACTTT.

This clone was counted only a few times. Within the sample, other DNA sequences also encode this same CDR3. J is TRBJ1-1 and V is TRBV29-1, with D uncertain. From germline, CDR1 is SQVTM and CDR2 ANQGSEA. The CDR3 consists of 12 residues. V dropped 3 bases and J dropped 0 bases, with 5 bases sitting between them. This chain's CDR3 is CSVDRMNTEAFF. The CDR3 DNA sequence: TGCAGCGTTGACCGGATGAACACTGAAGCTTTCTTT.

This clone has only a few counts. Other DNA sequences within the sample encode an identical CDR3. The V call is TRBV7-9, the J call TRBJ2-1; 10 nucleotides match TRBD2. The CDR3 extends over 16 amino acids. Germline V lookup: CDR1 SEHNR, CDR2 FQNEAQ (reference sequence). V was pared by 0 bases and J by 4 bases, with 3 bases of the junction left unmatched. The CDR3 here is CASSLARTSGYNEQFF. The CDR3 nucleotides are TGTGCCAGCAGCTTAGCCAGGACTAGCGGATACAATGAGCAGTTCTTC.

In DNA, the CDR3 is TGTGCCAGCAGTGAAGCGCTTGGGGGTTTGGAAAAACTGTTTTTT. This encodes CASSEALGGLEKLFF. The chain recombines TRBV2 with TRBJ1-4; a possible D gene is TRBD1 (5 bases). The ends were cut back, 0 bases at V and 8 bases at J, with 13 bases in the middle. The CDR3 is 15 amino acids. Germline lookup yields CDR1 SNHLY and CDR2 FYNNEI.

This clone appeared a few times. The chain combines TRBV14 with TRBJ2-4; D unresolved. CDR3 length: 12 residues. Trimming removed 1 base at V and 2 bases at J, with 0 bases between. Germline V gives CDR1 SGHDN, CDR2 FVKESK. Here the CDR3 reads CASSQAKNIQYF. As DNA, the CDR3 is TGTGCCAGCAGCCAAGCCAAAAACATTCAGTACTTC.

This clone was picked up a small number of times. The CDR3 nucleotides are TGTGCCAGCAGCTACCGAGATCGGGGTCCGGAGACCCAGTACTTC. Translating it yields CASSYRDRGPETQYF. The V and J genes are TRBV5-4 and TRBJ2-5; TRBD2 is a possible D gene (5 bases). The CDR3 is 15 amino acids. Trimming shortened V by 3 bases and J by 5 bases, and 17 bases separated the two germline ends. Germline loops: CDR1 SGHNT, CDR2 YYREEE (reference sequence).

The chain is built from TRBV15 and TRBJ2-1; no firm D call. The CDR3 covers 17 residues. Per the germline V gene, CDR1 is LNHNV and CDR2 is YYDKDF (reference sequence). The V end was cut by 3 bases, the J end by 0 bases, with 15 bases between. CDR3 amino acids: CATSSHPDLNSYNEQFF. The DNA for the CDR3 is TGTGCCACCAGCAGTCACCCCGACCTAAACTCCTACAATGAGCAGTTCTTC.

This clone was detected only a few times. The chain joins TRBV5-1 to TRBJ1-1; a weak D match, TRBD1 (5 bases). V was shortened by 4 bases and J by 5 bases, with 15 bases between the two germline ends. The germline V gene has CDR1 SGHRS and CDR2 YFSETQ. There are 14 residues in the CDR3. CDR3 DNA: TGCGCCAGCAGCCCGGGGACCCCGGTGACTGAAGCTTTCTTT. Encoded protein: CASSPGTPVTEAFF. Using reference TRBV5-1 and TRBJ1-1 for the parts outside the CDR3, the full variable domain is KAGVTQTPRYLIKTRGQQVTLSCSPISGHRSVSWYQQTPGQGLQFLFEYFSETQRNKGNFPGRFSGRQFSNSRSEMNVSTLELGDSALYLCASSPGTPVTEAFFGQGTRLTVV.

The gene calls are TRBV19 and TRBJ2-7; D is possibly TRBD1 (6 bases). The V gene lost 5 bases and the J gene lost 3 bases, with 14 bases spanning the gap. CDR3 length: 14 residues. Germline CDR1 reads LNHDA; CDR2 reads SQIVND (reference sequence). CDR3: CASSDYRAGYEQYF. CDR3 bases: TGTGCCAGTAGTGATTACAGGGCAGGCTACGAGCAGTACTTC.

This sequence joins TRBV28 and TRBJ2-7; D might be TRBD1 (7 bases). Trimming removed 4 bases from V and 4 bases from J, with 17 bases in between. The CDR3 consists of 15 residues. Per the germline V gene, CDR1 is MDHEN and CDR2 is SYDVKM. CDR3 sequence: CASSSGGTDNYEQYF. The CDR3 DNA is TGTGCCAGCAGTTCAGGCGGGACAGATAATTACGAGCAGTACTTC.

The table lists this clone with a few counts. This rearrangement joins TRBV10-3 to TRBJ1-1; 7 nucleotides line up with TRBD1. V lost 6 bases to trimming and J lost 6 bases; unmatched junction nucleotides: 16. The CDR3 is 16 residues long. CDR1 is ENHRY, CDR2 SYGVKD, per germline. The CDR3 protein is CAISRLLRQGGPEAFF. CDR3 in DNA: TGTGCCATCAGCCGCCTCCTACGACAGGGCGGTCCTGAAGCTTTCTTT.

This clone has a handful of counts. V gene TRBV9 combines with J gene TRBJ1-3; D uncertain. V was cut by 0 bases and J by 0 bases, with 13 bases left in between. The germline V gene has CDR1 SGDLS and CDR2 YYNGEE. The CDR3 sequence is 17 residues long. In nucleotides, the CDR3 is TGTGCCAGCAGCGTAGGGTCCCGCATCAGCTCTGGAAACACCATATATTTT. As protein: CASSVGSRISSGNTIYF. The full variable domain, in which reference TRBV9 and TRBJ1-3 provide the parts outside the CDR3, is DSGVTQTPKHLITATGQRVTLRCSPRSGDLSVYWYQQSLDQGLQFLIQYYNGEERAKGNILERFSAQQFPDLHSELNLSSLELGDSALYFCASSVGSRISSGNTIYFGEGSWLTVV.

This chain joins TRBV7-9 and TRBJ1-3; 8 bases fit TRBD1. From germline, CDR1 is SEHNR and CDR2 FQNEAQ (reference sequence). There are 15 residues in the CDR3. Trimming removed 5 bases from V and 2 bases from J; junction bases left unmatched: 5. CDR3 region: CASSGTGGPGNTIYF. CDR3 DNA sequence: TGTGCCAGCAGCGGTACAGGGGGACCTGGAAACACCATATATTTT.

The J gene is TRBJ1-5, the V gene TRBV7-9, with D unresolved. With 7 bases removed from V and 10 bases from J, the gap between germline ends came to 17 bases. This CDR3 spans 13 amino acids. In germline, CDR1 is SEHNR, CDR2 FQNEAQ (reference sequence). CDR3: CASNTKSGSPQHF. The CDR3 DNA reads as TGTGCCAGCAACACAAAATCGGGGTCCCCCCAGCATTTT.

The chain links TRBV15 to TRBJ2-7; D possibly corresponds to TRBD2 (6 bases). There are 15 residues in the CDR3. V was shortened by 3 bases and J by 4 bases, with 16 bases between the two germline ends. Looked up from germline, CDR1 is LNHNV and CDR2 is YYDKDF (reference sequence). DNA of the CDR3: TGTGCCACCAGCAGGGTGGGGGTAGCGGATTACGAGCAGTACTTC. Translating it yields CATSRVGVADYEQYF.

This clone was observed a few times. This chain joins TRBV11-2 and TRBJ1-5; 8 bases are shared with TRBD1. The CDR3 is 15 residues long. CDR1 and CDR2 (germline): SGHAT, FQNNGV. The trim removed 5 bases at V and 3 bases at J, leaving 6 bases unmatched. CDR3: CASSVGQGYNQPQHF. Written as DNA, the CDR3 is TGTGCCAGCAGCGTAGGACAGGGTTACAATCAGCCCCAGCATTTT.